This entry describes one T cell receptor beta chain. Its antigen is as yet unknown. This entry belongs to a study of identical twins. Trimming cost V 4 bases and J 7 bases; bases outside gene matches: 9. CDR3 size: 15 residues. From germline, CDR1 is KGHDR and CDR2 SFDVKD. The cDNA had a unique molecular identifier and a template-switch universal primer site. In TCRdb, the 5' RACE reads were re-called with MiXCR into one record per CDR3 protein. The sample carries 350,000 to 600,000 distinct CDR3 sequences, 11% to 15% recorded once. Study-level points and caveats: Memory repertoires showed no such pattern, whereas abundant cord blood beta clonotypes carried fewer insertions.

These data were also reused for a study on yellow fever vaccine responses in identical twins.

The specimen was CD4+ T cells sorted from blood. The clonotype originates from a woman aged 18-29 years in good health. This chain joins TRBV24-1 and TRBJ2-1, with TRBD2 matching 7 bases. The CDR3 DNA is TGTGCCACCAGTGACCATGGACTAGTTATGAATGAGCAGTTCTTC. It is translated as CATSDHGLVMNEQFF.